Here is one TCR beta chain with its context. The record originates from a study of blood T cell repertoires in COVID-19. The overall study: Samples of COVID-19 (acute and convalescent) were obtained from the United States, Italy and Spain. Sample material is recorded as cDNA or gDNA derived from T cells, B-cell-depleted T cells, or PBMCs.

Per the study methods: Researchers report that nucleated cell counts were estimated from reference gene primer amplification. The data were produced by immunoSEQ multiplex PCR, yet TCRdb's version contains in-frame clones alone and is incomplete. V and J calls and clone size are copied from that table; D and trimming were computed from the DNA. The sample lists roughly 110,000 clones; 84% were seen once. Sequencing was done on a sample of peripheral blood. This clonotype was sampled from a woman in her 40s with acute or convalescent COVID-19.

Here the CDR3 reads CASSGDRGSGNTIYF. Here the CDR3 DNA reads TGTGCCAGCAGCGGAGACAGGGGTTCTGGAAACACCATATATTTT. The chain employs TRBV9 and TRBJ1-3; 8 nucleotides match TRBD1. This CDR3 is built from 15 residues. The V gene end was trimmed by 3 bases and the J gene end by 1 base; junction bases not matched to a gene: 3. CDR1 SGDLS and CDR2 YYNGEE come from the germline V gene.